This is a list of T cell receptor beta chains from one sample in a study of T cell repertoires in cytomegalovirus infection. No antigen has been identified for these receptors. MiXCR, run by TCRdb on the reads, gives a single entry per CDR3 protein. The top ten hold around 12% of the sample, which has hundreds of thousands of distinct CDR3 sequences, 32% seen once. The sequencing used cultured CD8+ T cells from PBMCs, collected from culture after CMV antigen stimulation. These receptors came from a human donor in good health (CMV status not recorded). Some clones in this sample may be carry-over from other donors' samples. Both conserved end residues are trimmed from each CDR3. D genes are given only for firm matches. Size tells how often a clone was seen (once, few, many) or the class of an expanded clone, and some rows leave it out.

cdr3_aa,v_call,d_call,clone_size,cdr3_length
ASRGTADNEQF,TRBV12-3/TRBV12-4,TRBD1,few,11
ASSQVSGNEQF,TRBV4-3,-,-,11
ASSIGRAGYT,TRBV19,-,-,10
ASGPRLDNEQF,TRBV7-9,-,-,11
ASSPLTGGPENIQY,TRBV7-9,TRBD2,-,14
ASSEVEAIEQY,TRBV6-1,-,few,11
SARDPETPPTGNQPQH,TRBV20-1,-,-,16
ASSMQRGETRDTQY,TRBV19,TRBD2,-,14
ASSQGSGGGYT,TRBV14,-,-,11
ASRPTGSSTEAF,TRBV6-2/TRBV6-3,TRBD1,-,12
AIGRQPSYEYGYT,TRBV10-3,-,few,13
ASSFGGGTNEKLF,TRBV12-3/TRBV12-4,-,-,13
ASSPSPGVGETQY,TRBV4-1,-,-,13
ASSQRGQETQY,TRBV4-1,-,once,11
ASSSVSGGASDTQY,TRBV5-1,TRBD2,-,14
ASSQEGGRYNEQF,TRBV7-9,-,few,13
ASAEHRKGNTEAF,TRBV7-2,-,many,13
ASSPPDLLNTGELF,TRBV5-6,-,many,14
ASSLEGGTETQY,TRBV7-4,-,few,12
ASSRQGGNSNQPQH,TRBV7-9,TRBD1,few,14
ASSIPNGQQDYEQY,TRBV7-6,-,-,14
ASSPSGLGAF,TRBV7-9,-,-,10
ASSLEGKANEQY,TRBV27,-,-,12
ASIRTEAF,TRBV6-1,-,-,8
ATEQGFYNEQF,TRBV10-3,-,-,11
ASSYSASGGEGETQY,TRBV6-2/TRBV6-3,TRBD2,few,15
ASSPAGETESTDTQY,TRBV7-9,-,many,15
ASSLARAEKLF,TRBV7-9,-,-,11
ASSEQGRWSNQPQH,TRBV6-1,TRBD1,few,14
ASRGRLDTEAF,TRBV5-1,-,few,11
ASTSLIYGADTQY,TRBV6-6,-,-,13
ASSLLAGGPSPYNEQF,TRBV27,TRBD2,-,16
ASRSLADSPLH,TRBV7-8,-,many,11
SVPGQTNYGYT,TRBV29-1,-,once,11
ASSPPGPREVDEQF,TRBV7-9,-,few,14
ASRMWAMNTEAF,TRBV11-2,-,few,12
ASIRGNEQF,TRBV27,-,many,9
ASSASGTGAGNTIY,TRBV27,-,-,14
SARLAGGFLDEQF,TRBV20-1,TRBD2,-,13